These 20 T cell receptor beta chains were all obtained from the same sample, sequenced in a study of T cells after yellow fever vaccination. Using its own MiXCR run on the 5' RACE reads, TCRdb lists one record per CDR3 protein. In the table there are 250,000 to 300,000 distinct CDR3 sequences, over 4.5% of which are singletons. Specimen: CD4+ T cells sorted from PBMCs, collected on the day of the yellow fever booster vaccination. Receptor source: a man between 18 and 29 years old who received the YFV17D yellow fever vaccine.

V is TRBV12-3 or TRBV12-4 and J is TRBJ2-7; tentatively, D is TRBD2 (6 bases). Trimming cost V 5 bases and J 4 bases, with 12 bases left between them. CDR3 length equals 13 residues. The DNA of the CDR3 is TGTGCCAGCAGTCGCGGGGTAGAATACGAGCAGTACGTC. Its protein product is CASSRGVEYEQYV.

In the case of this clonotype: It is likely a read error, because the conserved phenylalanine at the end of the CDR3 is missing. As DNA, the CDR3 is TGTGCTAGCAGCTTAGCGCTCATCCTGAGCGGCTACACCATC. Its protein product is CASSLALILSGYTI. V is TRBV7-8 and J is TRBJ1-2, with D unresolved. The CDR3 is 14 residues long. Germline CDR1 reads SGHVS; CDR2 reads FQNEAQ.

This clonotype was observed a few times. The rearrangement joins TRBV20-1 to TRBJ2-2; 12 bases align to TRBD2. The CDR3 has 14 amino acids. V lost 5 bases and J lost 4; bases outside the gene matches: 2. Germline assignment: CDR1 DFQATT and CDR2 SNEGSKA (reference sequence). The CDR3 loop reads CSALGLAGTGELFF. The DNA for the CDR3 is TGCAGTGCTTTGGGACTAGCGGGCACCGGGGAGCTGTTTTTT.

This clonotype has a handful of counts. The chain recombines TRBV6-4 with TRBJ2-7; 8 positions match TRBD2. V was clipped by 6 bases and J by 2 bases; unmatched bases: 9. The CDR3 sequence is 15 residues long. Germline V gene sequence: CDR1 MRHNA, CDR2 SNTAGT. The CDR3 region is CASSPERGSPYEQYF. The CDR3, as DNA: TGTGCCAGCAGCCCTGAGCGGGGGTCGCCCTACGAGCAGTACTTC.

This clonotype appeared many times. V usage is TRBV5-1 and J usage is TRBJ2-5, with TRBD1 matching 8 bases. CDR1 is SGHRS, CDR2 YFSETQ, per germline. This CDR3 comprises 14 residues. With V trimmed by 3 bases and J by 3 bases, 4 bases remained unmatched. The CDR3 protein is CASSSQGAEETQYF. DNA of the CDR3: TGCGCCAGCAGCTCGCAGGGGGCTGAAGAGACCCAGTACTTC.

The V gene is TRBV5-1, the J gene TRBJ1-1; TRBD1 might be the D (5 bases). The CDR3 sequence is 14 residues long. The germline CDR1 and CDR2 sequences are SGHRS and YFSETQ. The ends were cut back, 2 bases at V and 5 bases at J, with 13 bases in the middle. CDR3 in amino acids: CASSLQTEGTEAFF. The CDR3 DNA follows: TGCGCCAGCAGCTTACAGACAGAAGGAACTGAAGCTTTCTTT. Together with reference TRBV5-1 and TRBJ1-1, the CDR3 gives the full variable domain: KAGVTQTPRYLIKTRGQQVTLSCSPISGHRSVSWYQQTPGQGLQFLFEYFSETQRNKGNFPGRFSGRQFSNSRSEMNVSTLELGDSALYLCASSLQTEGTEAFFGQGTRLTVV.

This clonotype was found a few times. J is TRBJ1-4 and V is TRBV20-1, with no clear D. Germline assignment: CDR1 DFQATT and CDR2 SNEGSKA (reference sequence). V was clipped by 0 bases and J by 11 bases, with 10 bases between them. CDR3 length: 12 residues. The CDR3 here is CSARDRRAKLFF. The CDR3 DNA reads TGCAGTGCTAGAGATAGAAGGGCGAAACTGTTTTTT.

The gene calls are TRBV7-6 and TRBJ2-6; D is unclear. V lost 6 bases to trimming and J lost 4 bases, with 10 bases between them. The CDR3 loop spans 14 amino acids. Per germline, CDR1 SGHVS and CDR2 FNYEAQ. The CDR3 DNA sequence: TGTGCCAGCAGAGTCCGGGTCGGGGCCAACGTCCTGACTTTC. Its translation: CASRVRVGANVLTF.

The chain is built from TRBV7-9 and TRBJ1-2; D possibly corresponds to TRBD1 (5 bases). This CDR3 has 16 amino acids. With 0 bases removed from V and 1 base from J, the gap between germline ends came to 12 bases. Germline V gene lookup returns CDR1 SEHNR and CDR2 FQNEAQ (reference sequence). This chain's CDR3 is CASSLAQGRYNYGYTF. CDR3 in DNA: TGTGCCAGCAGCTTAGCCCAGGGACGGTATAACTATGGCTACACCTTC.

This clonotype was seen ten or more times. The V call is TRBV10-3, the J call TRBJ2-2; 10 nucleotides align to TRBD2. This CDR3 spans 18 amino acids. With 10 bases clipped from V and 0 bases from J, the junction kept 14 bases outside the gene matches. Germline V gene sequence: CDR1 ENHRY, CDR2 SYGVKD. The CDR3 coding sequence is TGTGCCACCAGGGGGACTAGCGCGAGTAATACGAACACCGGGGAGCTGTTTTTT. The encoded protein is CATRGTSASNTNTGELFF.

This clonotype was seen many times. This chain links TRBV29-1 with TRBJ2-3; the D gene is possibly TRBD2 (5 bases). The V gene's germline CDR1 is SQVTM and CDR2 ANQGSEA. CDR3 length: 13 amino acids. V was pared by 7 bases and J by 5 bases, with 16 bases between. In DNA, the CDR3 is TGCAGCGCGTTAGCGTATGGTAGAGATACGCAGTATTTT. Translating gives CSALAYGRDTQYF.

This sequence joins TRBV18 and TRBJ2-7, with TRBD1 matching over 7 bases. Trimming took 3 bases from V and 5 from J; bases not matched to a gene: 7. Germline V gene data show CDR1 as KGHSH and CDR2 as LQKENI. This CDR3 region has 14 residues. For the CDR3, the DNA is TGTGCCAGCTCACCCCGACAGGGTGAAGACGAGCAGTACTTC. This sequence encodes CASSPRQGEDEQYF.

This chain uses TRBV3-1 with TRBJ2-7, with 9 bases fitting TRBD1. The CDR3 spans 16 residues. CDR1 and CDR2 (germline): LGHDT, YNNKEL (reference sequence). The trim removed 2 bases at V and 1 base at J, leaving 6 bases unmatched. The chain's CDR3 is CASSQSGTGYSYEQYF. CDR3 nucleotide sequence: TGTGCCAGCAGCCAATCAGGGACAGGGTATTCCTACGAGCAGTACTTC.

There are many counts of this clonotype. V usage is TRBV7-8 and J usage is TRBJ2-1; tentative D call: TRBD1 (5 bases). The CDR3 contains 16 residues. The V end lost 2 bases, the J end lost 1 base, and 12 bases lay between the germline ends. Germline loops: CDR1 SGHVS, CDR2 FQNEAQ. CDR3 protein: CASSLLAGPSYNEQFF. The CDR3 DNA is TGTGCCAGCAGCTTATTGGCAGGGCCTTCCTACAATGAGCAGTTCTTC.

J is TRBJ2-1 and V is TRBV2; possible D gene TRBD2, 7 bases. CDR3 length: 15 residues. Germline V gives CDR1 SNHLY, CDR2 FYNNEI. The V gene lost 8 bases and the J gene lost 4 bases, with 18 bases spanning the gap. The CDR3 sequence: CASRADGGTYNEQFF. The CDR3 DNA reads as TGTGCCAGCCGGGCGGACGGGGGGACATACAATGAGCAGTTCTTC.

This rearrangement joins TRBV7-2 to TRBJ2-7; D not certain. From germline, CDR1 is SGHTA and CDR2 FQGNSA. The CDR3 loop spans 13 amino acids. Trimming took off 2 bases at V and 2 bases at J, with 7 bases between the two ends. The CDR3 DNA reads TGTGCCAGCAGCTTAACCCGGACCTACGAGCAGTACTTC. It yields the protein CASSLTRTYEQYF.

This clonotype was counted many times. V usage is TRBV12-3 or TRBV12-4 and J usage is TRBJ2-3; D is possibly TRBD1 or TRBD2 (5 bases each). The CDR3 loop spans 14 amino acids. V shed 2 bases and J shed 2 bases, with 8 bases lying between them. Here the CDR3 DNA reads TGTGCCAGCAGTTTAAGAGGGGCCACAGATACGCAGTATTTT. Protein sequence: CASSLRGATDTQYF.

In this sample, this clonotype turned up many times. J is TRBJ1-5 and V is TRBV7-8; no definite D call. Germline CDR1 SGHVS, CDR2 FQNEAQ. V gave up 1 base and J gave up 4 bases, with 11 bases separating them. The CDR3 runs to 15 residues. Here the CDR3 reads CASSLVGAKNQPQHF. The DNA of the CDR3 is TGTGCCAGCAGCTTAGTAGGCGCTAAGAATCAGCCCCAGCATTTT.

This clonotype has at least ten counts. The chain recombines TRBV18 with TRBJ1-2, with TRBD1 as a possible D gene (6 bases). V lost 3 bases and J lost 5, with 13 bases in between. The CDR3 length is 14 residues. The germline V gene encodes CDR1 KGHSH and CDR2 LQKENI. The chain's CDR3 is CASSPTGADYGYTF. The CDR3 nucleotides are TGTGCCAGCTCACCCACGGGGGCGGATTATGGCTACACCTTC.

This clonotype was counted a few times. The rearrangement joins TRBV7-9 to TRBJ2-3; 8 nucleotides match TRBD2. From germline, CDR1 is SEHNR and CDR2 FQNEAQ (reference sequence). This CDR3 region has 16 residues. Trimming removed 2 bases from V and 3 bases from J; junction bases left unmatched: 7. CDR3 nucleotide sequence: TGTGCCAGCAGCTTATCTCCGGGGGGGCAGACAGATACGCAGTATTTT. It codes for CASSLSPGGQTDTQYF.